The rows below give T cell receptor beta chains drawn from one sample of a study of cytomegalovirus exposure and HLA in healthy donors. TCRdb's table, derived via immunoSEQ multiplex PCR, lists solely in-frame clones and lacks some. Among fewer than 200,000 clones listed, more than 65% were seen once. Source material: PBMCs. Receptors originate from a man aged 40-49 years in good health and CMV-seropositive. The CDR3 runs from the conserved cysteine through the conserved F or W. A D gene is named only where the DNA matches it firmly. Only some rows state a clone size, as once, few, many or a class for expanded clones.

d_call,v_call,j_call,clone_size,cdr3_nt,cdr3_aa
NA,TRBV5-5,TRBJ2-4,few,TGTGCCAGCAGCTTGGCCGCGGGACGGCTAGCCAAAAACATTCAGTACTTC,CASSLAAGRLAKNIQYF
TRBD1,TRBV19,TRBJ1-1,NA,TGTGCCAGTAGTCCCCGACAGGGGATGAACACTGAAGCTTTCTTT,CASSPRQGMNTEAFF
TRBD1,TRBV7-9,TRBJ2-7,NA,TGTGCCAGCAGCCGTATCGCGACAGGGTACTACGAGCAGTACTTC,CASSRIATGYYEQYF
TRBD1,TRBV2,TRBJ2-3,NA,TGTGCCAACTTACTTGGACAGGGGCCAGATACGCAGTATTTT,CANLLGQGPDTQYF
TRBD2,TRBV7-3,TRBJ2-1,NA,TGTGCCAGCAGCTTAGACCCAACTAGAGCGGGGGTGGATAATGAGCAGTTCTTC,CASSLDPTRAGVDNEQFF
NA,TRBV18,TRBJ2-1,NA,TGTGCCAGCTCATCCTTAGCGGATTCCTACAATGAGCAGTTCTTC,CASSSLADSYNEQFF
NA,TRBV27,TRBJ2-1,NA,TGTGCCAGCAGTACTAGCTTATCCTCCTACAATGAGCAGTTCTTC,CASSTSLSSYNEQFF
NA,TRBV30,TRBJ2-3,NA,TGTGCCTGGAATGCCCTTACTCCAGATACGCAGTATTTT,CAWNALTPDTQYF
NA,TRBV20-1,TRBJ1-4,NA,TGCAGTGCTAGTTACGGCGGAAAACTGTTTTTT,CSASYGGKLFF
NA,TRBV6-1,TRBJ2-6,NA,TGTGCCAGCAGGGAACACTCTGGGGCCAACGTCCTGACTTTC,CASREHSGANVLTF
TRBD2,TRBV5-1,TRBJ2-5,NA,TGCGCCAGCAGCTTGGTGGCGGGAGTGGAGACCCAGTACTTC,CASSLVAGVETQYF
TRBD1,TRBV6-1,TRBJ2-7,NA,TGTGCCAGCAGTGTAACCGGGACAGACTACGAGCAGTACTTC,CASSVTGTDYEQYF
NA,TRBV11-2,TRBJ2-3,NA,TGTGCCAGCAGCTGGGGGGAGAACGCAGATACGCAGTATTTT,CASSWGENADTQYF
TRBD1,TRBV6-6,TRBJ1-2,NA,TGTGCCAGCAGTTCGACAGGGGACGGCTACACCTTC,CASSSTGDGYTF
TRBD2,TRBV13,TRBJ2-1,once,TGTGCCAGCAAGAAGGGGCGGGAGCCATGGGATGAGCAGTTCTTC,CASKKGREPWDEQFF
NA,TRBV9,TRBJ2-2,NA,TGTGCCAGCAGCGCTTCCACCGGGGAGCTGTTTTTT,CASSASTGELFF
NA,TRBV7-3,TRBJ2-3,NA,TGTGCCAGCAGCGCCTCCAAGCGGACCCTTGCGCAGTATTTT,CASSASKRTLAQYF
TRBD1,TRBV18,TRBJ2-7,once,TGTGCCAGCTCACGAGAACAGGGGATACTTACTTACGAGCAGTACTTC,CASSREQGILTYEQYF
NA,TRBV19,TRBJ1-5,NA,TGTGCCAGTAGTTCCCCGGGTGAGGGTAGCAATCAGCCCCAGCATTTT,CASSSPGEGSNQPQHF
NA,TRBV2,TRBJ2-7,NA,TGTGCCAGCAGTGAATACGCAGGTTACGAGCAGTACTTC,CASSEYAGYEQYF
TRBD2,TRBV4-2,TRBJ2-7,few,TGTGCCAGCAGCCAGACCAGGCTAGCGGACTACGAGCAGTACTTC,CASSQTRLADYEQYF
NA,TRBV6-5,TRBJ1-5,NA,TGTGCCAGCACCCCATGGGGGGAGCAGCCCCAGCATTTT,CASTPWGEQPQHF
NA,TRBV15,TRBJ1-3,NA,TGTGCCACCAGCAACTACGGCGACCTTGGAAACACCATATATTTT,CATSNYGDLGNTIYF
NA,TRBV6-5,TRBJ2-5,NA,TGTGCCAGCAGTGCGTCCAGGGGAATAGAGACCCAGTACTTC,CASSASRGIETQYF
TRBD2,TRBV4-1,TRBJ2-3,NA,TGCGCCAGCAGCCAAGAGGGGCGATCGAACGGGAGGAGAGATACGCAGTATTTT,CASSQEGRSNGRRDTQYF
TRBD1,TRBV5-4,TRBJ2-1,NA,TGTGCCAGCAGCGGTCAGGGGGCCCATGAGCAGTTCTTC,CASSGQGAHEQFF
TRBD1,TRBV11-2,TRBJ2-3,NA,TGTGCCAGCAGCTTAGGTTTGGGGACAGGGGATGTTCTAGATACGCAGTATTTT,CASSLGLGTGDVLDTQYF
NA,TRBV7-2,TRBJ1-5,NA,TGTGCCAGCAGCATATCGGGGGGGGGCCAGCCCCAGCATTTT,CASSISGGGQPQHF
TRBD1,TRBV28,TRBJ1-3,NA,TGTGCCAGCAGTTTAGGTGGGACAGGGAGCTCTGGAAACACCATATATTTT,CASSLGGTGSSGNTIYF
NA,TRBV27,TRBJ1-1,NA,TGTGCCAGCAGTTTAGGTCTCTACCAGAACACTGAAGCTTTCTTT,CASSLGLYQNTEAFF
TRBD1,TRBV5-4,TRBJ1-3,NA,TGTGCCAGCAGCCTTACAGGGGGCTATGGAAACACCATATATTTT,CASSLTGGYGNTIYF
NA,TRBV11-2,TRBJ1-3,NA,TGTGCCAGCAGTCGGGGAGTCTCTGGAAACACCATATATTTT,CASSRGVSGNTIYF
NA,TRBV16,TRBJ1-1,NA,TGTGCCAGCAGCCAGGGGGCCGGGCCGGAAGCTTTCTTT,CASSQGAGPEAFF
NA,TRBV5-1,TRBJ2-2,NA,TGCGCCAGCCGCGGGACGGGGGACACCGGGGAGCTGTTTTTT,CASRGTGDTGELFF
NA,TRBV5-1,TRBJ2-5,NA,TGCGCCAGCAGCTTGGGCGGACAGAGGGAGACCCAGTACTTC,CASSLGGQRETQYF
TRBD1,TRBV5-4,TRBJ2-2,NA,TGTGCCAGCACCAGTAAAGGGACAGGGGGCGGCGGGGAGCTGTTTTTT,CASTSKGTGGGGELFF
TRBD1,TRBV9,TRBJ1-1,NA,TGTGCCAGCAGCGTAGTTGAGGGGGCGAGCACTGAAGCTTTCTTT,CASSVVEGASTEAFF
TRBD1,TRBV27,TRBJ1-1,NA,TGTGCCAGCACCCCTTGGGGTAGGCCGACAGGGGCCCACACTGAAGCTTTCTTT,CASTPWGRPTGAHTEAFF
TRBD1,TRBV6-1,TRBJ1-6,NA,TGTGCCAGCAGTGCAGGACAGGGAGTCAATAATTCACCCCTCCACTTT,CASSAGQGVNNSPLHF
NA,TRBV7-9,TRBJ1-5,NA,TGTGCCAGCAGTTCAGACAGTAGCAATCAGCCCCAGCATTTT,CASSSDSSNQPQHF
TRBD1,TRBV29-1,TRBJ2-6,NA,TGCAGGCCAAGAGCAGACAGGGGTCACTCTGGGGCCAACGTCCTGACTTTC,CRPRADRGHSGANVLTF
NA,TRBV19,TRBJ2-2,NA,TGTGCCAGTAGTCCCCAGGATTATGGCGGACACGCGAACACCGGGGAGCTGTTTTTT,CASSPQDYGGHANTGELFF
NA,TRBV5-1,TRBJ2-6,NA,TGCGCCAGCAGTCCGACAGGCAAAGATTCTGGGGCCAACGTCCTGACTTTC,CASSPTGKDSGANVLTF
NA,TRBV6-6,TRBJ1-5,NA,TGTGCCACAACGCCCGGGGGGGGCTCGGGGTATCAGCCCCAGCATTTT,CATTPGGGSGYQPQHF
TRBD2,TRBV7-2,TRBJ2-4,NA,TGTGCCAGCAGCCCTCGGGAGGTCAGCATTCAGTACTTC,CASSPREVSIQYF
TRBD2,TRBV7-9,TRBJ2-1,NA,TGTGCCAGCAGCGCCCCCGGGACTAGCGGGACGAATGAGCAGTTCTTC,CASSAPGTSGTNEQFF
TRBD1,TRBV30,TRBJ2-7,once,TGTGCCTGGAGGGGACAGGGAGTTCTCTACGAGCAGTACTTC,CAWRGQGVLYEQYF
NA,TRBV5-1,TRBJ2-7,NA,TGCGCCAGCAGCTTGGGGACAGCCTCCTACGAGCAGTACTTC,CASSLGTASYEQYF
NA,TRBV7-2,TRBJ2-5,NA,TGTGCCAGCAGCTTAGTGTTTACAGCAACGGAGACCCAGTACTTC,CASSLVFTATETQYF
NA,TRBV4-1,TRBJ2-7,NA,TGTGCCAGCAGCCAAGTCTCCGGTGAGGGCTACGAGCAGTACTTC,CASSQVSGEGYEQYF
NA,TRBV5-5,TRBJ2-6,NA,TGTGCCAGCAGCTTGGACTACAGCGGCTCTGGGGCCAACGTCCTGACTTTC,CASSLDYSGSGANVLTF
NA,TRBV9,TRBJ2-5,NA,TGTGCCAGCAGCGTAGGAGGAGAGACCCAGTACTTC,CASSVGGETQYF
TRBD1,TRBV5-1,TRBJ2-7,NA,TGCGCCAGCAGCGTTGGACAGGGGGTGGACGAGCAGTACTTC,CASSVGQGVDEQYF